These 6 T cell receptor beta chains share one sample of origin, sequenced in a study of T cell repertoires in cytomegalovirus infection (dated by TCRdb to about 2019). Sequencing instrument: Illumina HiSeq 1500. TCRdb itself trimmed the public reads at Q25 with fastp, ran MiXCR and retained productive beta chains. Identical CDR3 proteins give one entry, which carries the most common genes and DNA. The sample table contains approximately 250,000 distinct CDR3 sequences; only one count was recorded for around 12% of them. The ten largest account for 1.5% to 2% of the sample. The sample consisted of PBMCs. Receptors originate from a human donor in good health (CMV status not recorded). Some clones in this sample may be carry-over from other donors' samples.

The CDR3 DNA sequence: TGCAGTGCAACAAGTGCTAGCGGGGAAGAGACCCAGTACTTC. Its translation: CSATSASGEETQYF. The chain joins TRBV20-1 to TRBJ2-5; 9 nucleotides line up with TRBD2. V shed 6 bases and J 3 bases; nucleotides not matched to a gene: 8. This CDR3 has 14 residues. Germline V lookup: CDR1 DFQATT, CDR2 SNEGSKA (reference sequence).

This clonotype came up a few times. The chain recombines TRBV6-2 or TRBV6-3 with TRBJ2-7; D might be TRBD1 (5 bases). The CDR3 spans 17 residues. Trimming left V 0 bases short and J 0 bases short, with 15 bases between. Germline-derived CDR1 and CDR2 are MNHEY and SVGEGT. For the CDR3, the DNA is TGTGCCAGCAGTTACTCGCCTGCAGGGTTGAGCTCCTACGAGCAGTACTTC. It specifies CASSYSPAGLSSYEQYF.

Ten or more counts support this clonotype. The chain carries TRBV28 and TRBJ2-7; perhaps D is TRBD1 or TRBD2 (6 bases each). CDR3 size: 15 residues. Germline V gene lookup returns CDR1 MDHEN and CDR2 SYDVKM. V was clipped by 2 bases and J by 5 bases, with 16 bases between them. DNA of the CDR3: TGTGCCAGCAGTTTAGGAGAGGGGGAGGATGACGAGCAGTACTTC. Residues: CASSLGEGEDDEQYF.

The chain is built from TRBV6-2 or TRBV6-3 and TRBJ2-5, with TRBD2 matching over 13 bases. This CDR3 is built from 17 residues. The J segment lost 2 bases and the V segment lost 5 bases, leaving 8 bases of the junction unmatched. The germline CDR1 and CDR2 sequences are MNHEY and SVGEGT. The CDR3 spells CASSPPGLAGVQETQYF. The CDR3 bases are TGTGCCAGCAGTCCCCCAGGACTAGCGGGAGTTCAAGAGACCCAGTACTTC.

V is TRBV11-2 and J is TRBJ1-3; 8 positions match TRBD1. This CDR3 comprises 14 residues. V was clipped by 1 base and J by 14 bases; unmatched bases: 10. CDR1 and CDR2 (germline): SGHAT, FQNNGV. CDR3 nucleotides: TGTGCCAGCAGCTTAGGTACAGGGGGTCTGGATCTATATTTT. It encodes CASSLGTGGLDLYF.

This clonotype was seen ten or more times. V and J are TRBV5-1 and TRBJ1-2; TRBD1 matches at 10 bases. Germline V gene lookup returns CDR1 SGHRS and CDR2 YFSETQ. The CDR3 has 14 residues. With 3 bases clipped from V and 6 bases from J, the junction kept 5 bases outside the gene matches. In nucleotides, the CDR3 is TGCGCCAGCAGCTCGGACAGGGGGAAGAATGGCTACACCTTC. Its protein is CASSSDRGKNGYTF. The full variable domain, in which reference TRBV5-1 and TRBJ1-2 provide the parts outside the CDR3, is KAGVTQTPRYLIKTRGQQVTLSCSPISGHRSVSWYQQTPGQGLQFLFEYFSETQRNKGNFPGRFSGRQFSNSRSEMNVSTLELGDSALYLCASSSDRGKNGYTFGSGTRLTVV.